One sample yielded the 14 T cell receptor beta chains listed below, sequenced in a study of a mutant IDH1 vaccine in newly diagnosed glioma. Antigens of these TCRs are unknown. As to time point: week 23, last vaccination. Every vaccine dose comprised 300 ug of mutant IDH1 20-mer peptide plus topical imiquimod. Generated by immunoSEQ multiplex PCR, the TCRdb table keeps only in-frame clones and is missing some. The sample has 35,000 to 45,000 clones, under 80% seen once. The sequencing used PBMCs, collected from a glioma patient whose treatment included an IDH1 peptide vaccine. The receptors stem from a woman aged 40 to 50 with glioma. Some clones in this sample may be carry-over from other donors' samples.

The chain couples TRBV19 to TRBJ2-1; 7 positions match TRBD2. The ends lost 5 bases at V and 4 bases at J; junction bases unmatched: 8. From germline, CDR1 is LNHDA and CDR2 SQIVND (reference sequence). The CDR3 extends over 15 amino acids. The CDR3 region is CASSLLTSSYNEQFF. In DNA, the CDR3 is TGTGCCAGTAGTCTTCTGACTAGCAGTTACAATGAGCAGTTCTTC.

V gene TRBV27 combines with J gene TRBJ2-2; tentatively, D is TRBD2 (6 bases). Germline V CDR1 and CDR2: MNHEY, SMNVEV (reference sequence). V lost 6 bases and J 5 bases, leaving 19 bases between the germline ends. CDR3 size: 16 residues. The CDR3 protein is CASSLMPGGKTGELFF. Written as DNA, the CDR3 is TGTGCCAGCAGCCTTATGCCCGGCGGGAAGACCGGGGAGCTGTTTTTT.

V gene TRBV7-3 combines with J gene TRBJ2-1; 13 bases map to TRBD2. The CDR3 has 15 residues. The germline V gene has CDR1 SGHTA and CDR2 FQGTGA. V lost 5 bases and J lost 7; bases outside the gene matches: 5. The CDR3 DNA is TGTGCCAGCAGCCAACTAGCGGGAGGGGTGAATGAGCAGTTCTTC. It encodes CASSQLAGGVNEQFF.

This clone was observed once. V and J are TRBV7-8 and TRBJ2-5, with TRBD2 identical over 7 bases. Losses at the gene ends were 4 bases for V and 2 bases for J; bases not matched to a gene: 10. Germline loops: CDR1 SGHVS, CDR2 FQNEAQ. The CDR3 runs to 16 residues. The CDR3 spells CASSSLGLGGQETQYF. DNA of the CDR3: TGTGCCAGCAGCTCCTTGGGGTTGGGGGGGCAAGAGACCCAGTACTTC.

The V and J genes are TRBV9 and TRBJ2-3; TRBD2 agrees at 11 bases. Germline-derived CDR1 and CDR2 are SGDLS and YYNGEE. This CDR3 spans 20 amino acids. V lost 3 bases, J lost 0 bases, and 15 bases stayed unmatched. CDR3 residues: CASSGGVPGLAVSSTDTQYF. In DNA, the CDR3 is TGTGCCAGCAGCGGCGGGGTTCCGGGACTAGCGGTTTCTAGCACAGATACGCAGTATTTT.

In DNA form, the CDR3 reads TGTGCCAGCAGGGGGGACAGGCGCTACGAGCAGTACTTC. This gives the protein CASRGDRRYEQYF. The chain recombines TRBV6-1 with TRBJ2-5; 8 bases align to TRBD1. Gene TRBJ2-7 matches the end of the DNA better, so the J call may be wrong. The CDR3 is 13 amino acids. Per the germline V gene, CDR1 is MNHNS and CDR2 is SASEGT.

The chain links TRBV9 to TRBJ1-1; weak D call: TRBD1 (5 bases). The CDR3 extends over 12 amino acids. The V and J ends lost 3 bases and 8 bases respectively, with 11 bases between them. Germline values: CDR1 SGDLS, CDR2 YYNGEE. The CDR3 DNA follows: TGTGCCAGCAGCGAAAGGGACGGAGAAGCTTTCTTT. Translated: CASSERDGEAFF.

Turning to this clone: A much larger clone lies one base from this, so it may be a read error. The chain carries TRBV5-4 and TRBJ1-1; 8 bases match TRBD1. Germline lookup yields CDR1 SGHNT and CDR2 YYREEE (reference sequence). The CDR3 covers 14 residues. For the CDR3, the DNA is TGTGCCAGCAACTTGCCAGGGGGCAGGGCTGAAGCTTTCTTT. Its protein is CASNLPGGRAEAFF.

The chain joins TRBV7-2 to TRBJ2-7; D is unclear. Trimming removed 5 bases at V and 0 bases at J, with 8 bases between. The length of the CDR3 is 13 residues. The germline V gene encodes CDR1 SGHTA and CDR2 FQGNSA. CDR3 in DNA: TGTGCCAGCAGCACACGGGCCTCCTACGAGCAGTACTTC. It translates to CASSTRASYEQYF.

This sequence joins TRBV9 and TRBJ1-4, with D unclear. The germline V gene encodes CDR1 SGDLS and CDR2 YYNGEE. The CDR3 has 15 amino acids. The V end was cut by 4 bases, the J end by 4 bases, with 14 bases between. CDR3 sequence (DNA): TGTGCCAGCAGCCCCCGGCCAGATGTTAATGAAAAACTGTTTTTT. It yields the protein CASSPRPDVNEKLFF.

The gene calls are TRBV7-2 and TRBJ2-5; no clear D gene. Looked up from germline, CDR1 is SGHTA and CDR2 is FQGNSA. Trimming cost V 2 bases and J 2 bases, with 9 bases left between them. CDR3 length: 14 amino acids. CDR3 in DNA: TGTGCCAGCAGCTTAAGCGCTATTCAAGAGACCCAGTACTTC. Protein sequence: CASSLSAIQETQYF.

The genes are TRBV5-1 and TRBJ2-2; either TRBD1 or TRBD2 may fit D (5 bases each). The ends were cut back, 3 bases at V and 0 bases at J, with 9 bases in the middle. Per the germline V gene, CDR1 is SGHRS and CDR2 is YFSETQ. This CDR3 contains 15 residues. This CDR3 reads CASSWDPTNTGELFF. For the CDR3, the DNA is TGCGCCAGCAGCTGGGACCCTACGAACACCGGGGAGCTGTTTTTT.

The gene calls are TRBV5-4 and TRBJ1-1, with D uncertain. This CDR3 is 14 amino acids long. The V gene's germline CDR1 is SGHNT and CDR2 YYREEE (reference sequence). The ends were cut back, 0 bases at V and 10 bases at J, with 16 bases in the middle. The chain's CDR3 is CASSLESAEFGAFF. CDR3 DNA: TGTGCCAGCAGCTTGGAATCGGCGGAGTTCGGAGCTTTCTTT.

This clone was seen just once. The CDR3 loop is CASRPSVKETQYF. Here the CDR3 DNA reads TGTGCCAGCAGACCTTCGGTGAAAGAGACCCAGTACTTC. The rearrangement joins TRBV7-2 to TRBJ2-5; no clear D. Germline lookup yields CDR1 SGHTA and CDR2 FQGNSA. The V end was cut by 6 bases, the J end by 3 bases, with 11 bases between. The CDR3 spans 13 residues.